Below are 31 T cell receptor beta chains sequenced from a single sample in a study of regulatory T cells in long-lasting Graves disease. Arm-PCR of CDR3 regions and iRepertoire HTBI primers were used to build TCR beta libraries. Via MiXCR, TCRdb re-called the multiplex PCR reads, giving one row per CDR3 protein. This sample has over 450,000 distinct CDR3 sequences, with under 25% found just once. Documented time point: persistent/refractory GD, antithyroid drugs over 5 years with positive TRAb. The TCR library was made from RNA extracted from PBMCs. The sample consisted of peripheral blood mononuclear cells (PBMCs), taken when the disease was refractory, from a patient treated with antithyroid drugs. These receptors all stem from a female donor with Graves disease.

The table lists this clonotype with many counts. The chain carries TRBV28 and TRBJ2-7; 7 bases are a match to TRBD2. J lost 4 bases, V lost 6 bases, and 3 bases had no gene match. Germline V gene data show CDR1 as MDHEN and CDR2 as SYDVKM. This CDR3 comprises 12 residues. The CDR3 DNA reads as TGTGCCAGCAGACAAGCGGGATACGAGCAGTACTTC. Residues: CASRQAGYEQYF. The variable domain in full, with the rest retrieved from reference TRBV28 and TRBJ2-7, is DVKVTQSSRYLVKRTGEKVFLECVQDMDHENMFWYRQDPGLGLRLIYFSYDVKMKEKGDIPEGYSVSREKKERFSLILESASTNQTSMYLCASRQAGYEQYFGPGTRLTVT.

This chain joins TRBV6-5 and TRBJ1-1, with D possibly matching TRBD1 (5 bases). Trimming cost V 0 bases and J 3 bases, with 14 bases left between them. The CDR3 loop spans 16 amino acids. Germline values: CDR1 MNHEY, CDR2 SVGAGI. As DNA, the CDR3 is TGTGCCAGCAGTTACTCATCAGGGCTGGGGGACACTGAAGCTTTCTTT. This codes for CASSYSSGLGDTEAFF.

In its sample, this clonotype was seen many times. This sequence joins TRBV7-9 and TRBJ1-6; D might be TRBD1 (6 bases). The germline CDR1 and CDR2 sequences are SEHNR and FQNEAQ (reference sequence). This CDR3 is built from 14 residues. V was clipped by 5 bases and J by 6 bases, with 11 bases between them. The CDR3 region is CASSLDSANSPLHF. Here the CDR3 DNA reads TGTGCCAGCAGCCTGGACAGTGCTAATTCACCCCTCCACTTT.

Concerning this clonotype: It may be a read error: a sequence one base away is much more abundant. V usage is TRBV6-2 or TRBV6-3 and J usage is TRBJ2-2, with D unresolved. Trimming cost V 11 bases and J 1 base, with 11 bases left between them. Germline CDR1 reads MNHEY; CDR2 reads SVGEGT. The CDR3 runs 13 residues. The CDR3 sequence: CAGASGNTGELFF. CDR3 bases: TGTGCCGGCGCCTCCGGGAACACCGGGGAGCTGTTTTTT.

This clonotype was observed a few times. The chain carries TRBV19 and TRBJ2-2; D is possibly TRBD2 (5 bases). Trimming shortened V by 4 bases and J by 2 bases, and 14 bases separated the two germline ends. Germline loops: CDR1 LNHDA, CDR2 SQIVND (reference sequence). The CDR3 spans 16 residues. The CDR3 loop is CASSNSGKGNTGELFF. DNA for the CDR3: TGTGCCAGTAGTAATTCCGGGAAAGGAAACACCGGGGAGCTGTTTTTT.

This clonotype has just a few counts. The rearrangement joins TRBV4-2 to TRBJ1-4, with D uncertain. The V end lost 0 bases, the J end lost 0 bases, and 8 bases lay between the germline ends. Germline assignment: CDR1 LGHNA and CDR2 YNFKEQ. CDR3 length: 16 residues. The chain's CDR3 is CASSQDWGATNEKLFF. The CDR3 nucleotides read TGTGCCAGCAGCCAAGATTGGGGAGCAACTAATGAAAAACTGTTTTTT.

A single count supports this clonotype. In DNA, the CDR3 is TGCAGTGCCATCCTCCCAAGGGCCCCCTACGAGCAGTACTTC. Translation: CSAILPRAPYEQYF. This chain connects TRBV20-1 to TRBJ2-7; D call uncertain. The CDR3 consists of 14 residues. Germline V lookup: CDR1 DFQATT, CDR2 SNEGSKA (reference sequence). Trimming removed 6 bases at V and 2 bases at J, with 17 bases between.

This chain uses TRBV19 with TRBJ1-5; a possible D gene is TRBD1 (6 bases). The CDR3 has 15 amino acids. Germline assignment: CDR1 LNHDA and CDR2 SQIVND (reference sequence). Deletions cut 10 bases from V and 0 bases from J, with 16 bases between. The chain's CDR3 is CATTPGTNSNQPQHF. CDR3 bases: TGTGCCACCACTCCCGGGACAAATAGCAATCAGCCCCAGCATTTT.

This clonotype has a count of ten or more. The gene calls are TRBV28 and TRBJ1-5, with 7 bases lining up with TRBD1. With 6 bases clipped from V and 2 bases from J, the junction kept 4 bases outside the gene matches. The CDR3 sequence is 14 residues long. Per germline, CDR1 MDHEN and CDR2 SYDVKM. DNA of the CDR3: TGTGCCAGCAGCTTCCAGGGGGGCAATCAGCCCCAGCATTTT. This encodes CASSFQGGNQPQHF.

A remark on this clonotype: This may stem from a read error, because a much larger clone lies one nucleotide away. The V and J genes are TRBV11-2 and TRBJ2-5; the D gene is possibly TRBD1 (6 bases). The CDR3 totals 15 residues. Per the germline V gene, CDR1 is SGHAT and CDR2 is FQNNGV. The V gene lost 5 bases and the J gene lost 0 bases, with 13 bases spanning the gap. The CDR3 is CASSTYDRYQETQYF. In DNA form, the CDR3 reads TGTGCCAGCAGCACCTACGACAGGTACCAAGAGACCCAGTACTTC.

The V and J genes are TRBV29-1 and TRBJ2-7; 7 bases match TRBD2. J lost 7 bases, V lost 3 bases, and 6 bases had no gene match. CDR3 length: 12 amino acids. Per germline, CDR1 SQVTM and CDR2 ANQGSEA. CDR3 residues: CSVENWGGEQYF. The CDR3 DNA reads TGCAGCGTTGAGAACTGGGGGGGTGAGCAGTACTTC.

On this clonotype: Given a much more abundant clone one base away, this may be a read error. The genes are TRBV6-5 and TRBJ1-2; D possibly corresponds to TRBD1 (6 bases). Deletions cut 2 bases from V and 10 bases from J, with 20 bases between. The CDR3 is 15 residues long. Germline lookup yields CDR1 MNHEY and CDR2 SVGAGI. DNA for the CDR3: TGTGCCAGCAGTTACGGAGTGGAGACAGGCGATGACTACACCTTC. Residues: CASSYGVETGDDYTF.

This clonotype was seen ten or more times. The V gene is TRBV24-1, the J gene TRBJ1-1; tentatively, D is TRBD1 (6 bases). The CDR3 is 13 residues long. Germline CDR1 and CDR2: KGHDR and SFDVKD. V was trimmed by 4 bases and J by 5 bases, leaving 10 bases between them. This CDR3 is CATSDRGGTEAFF. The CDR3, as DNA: TGTGCCACCAGTGACAGGGGTGGTACTGAAGCTTTCTTT.

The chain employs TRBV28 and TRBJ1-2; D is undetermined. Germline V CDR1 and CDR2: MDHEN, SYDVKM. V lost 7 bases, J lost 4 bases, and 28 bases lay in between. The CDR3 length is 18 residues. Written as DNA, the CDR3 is TGTGCCAGCATGGGGTCCTATGGGGTTCCCGGACCACTCTATGGCTACACCTTC. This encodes CASMGSYGVPGPLYGYTF.

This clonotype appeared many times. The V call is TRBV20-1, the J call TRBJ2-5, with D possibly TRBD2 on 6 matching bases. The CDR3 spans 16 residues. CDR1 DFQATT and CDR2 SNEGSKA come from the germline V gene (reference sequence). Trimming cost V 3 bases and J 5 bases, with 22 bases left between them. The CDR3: CSASHGEEGWLETQYF. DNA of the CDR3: TGCAGTGCTAGTCACGGCGAGGAGGGATGGTTGGAGACCCAGTACTTC.

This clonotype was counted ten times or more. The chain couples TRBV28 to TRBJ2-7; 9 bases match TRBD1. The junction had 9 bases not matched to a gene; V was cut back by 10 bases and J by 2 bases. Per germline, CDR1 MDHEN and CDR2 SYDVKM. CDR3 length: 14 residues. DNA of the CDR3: TGTGCCATCACTAGGGACAGGGTTGCCTACGAGCAGTACTTC. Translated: CAITRDRVAYEQYF. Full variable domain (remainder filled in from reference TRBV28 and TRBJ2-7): DVKVTQSSRYLVKRTGEKVFLECVQDMDHENMFWYRQDPGLGLRLIYFSYDVKMKEKGDIPEGYSVSREKKERFSLILESASTNQTSMYLCAITRDRVAYEQYFGPGTRLTVT.

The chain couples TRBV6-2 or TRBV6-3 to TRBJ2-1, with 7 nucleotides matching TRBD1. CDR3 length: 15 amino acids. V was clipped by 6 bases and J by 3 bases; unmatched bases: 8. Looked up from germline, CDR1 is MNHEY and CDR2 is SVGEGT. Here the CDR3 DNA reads TGTGCCAGCAGGGGCACAGGGGCGGTCTACAATGAGCAGTTCTTC. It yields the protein CASRGTGAVYNEQFF.

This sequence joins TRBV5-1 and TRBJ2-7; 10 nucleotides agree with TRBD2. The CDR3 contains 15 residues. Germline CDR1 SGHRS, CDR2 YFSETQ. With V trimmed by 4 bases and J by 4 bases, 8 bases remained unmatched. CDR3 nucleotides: TGCGCCAGCAGCGTCCCCCTAGCGGGGGTTTACGAGCAGTACTTC. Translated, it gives CASSVPLAGVYEQYF. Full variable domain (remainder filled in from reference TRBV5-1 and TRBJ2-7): KAGVTQTPRYLIKTRGQQVTLSCSPISGHRSVSWYQQTPGQGLQFLFEYFSETQRNKGNFPGRFSGRQFSNSRSEMNVSTLELGDSALYLCASSVPLAGVYEQYFGPGTRLTVT.

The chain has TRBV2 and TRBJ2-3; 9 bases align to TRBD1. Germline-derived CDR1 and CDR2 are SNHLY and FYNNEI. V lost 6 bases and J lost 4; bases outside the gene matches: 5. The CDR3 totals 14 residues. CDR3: CASRAGQGADTQYF. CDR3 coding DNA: TGTGCCAGCAGGGCGGGACAGGGTGCAGATACGCAGTATTTT.

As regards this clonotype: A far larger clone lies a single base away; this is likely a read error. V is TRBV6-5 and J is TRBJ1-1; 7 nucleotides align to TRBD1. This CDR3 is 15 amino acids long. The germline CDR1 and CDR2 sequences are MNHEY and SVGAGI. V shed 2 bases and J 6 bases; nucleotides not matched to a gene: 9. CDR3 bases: TGTGCCAGCAGTTACGCGACCGACAGGGTCGCTGAAGCTTTCTTT. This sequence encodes CASSYATDRVAEAFF.

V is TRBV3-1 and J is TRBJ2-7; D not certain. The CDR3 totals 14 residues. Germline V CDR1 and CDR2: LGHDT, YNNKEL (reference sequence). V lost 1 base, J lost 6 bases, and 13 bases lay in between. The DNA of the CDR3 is TGTGCCAGCAGCCAAGTTAGTAAGGGCGGCGAGCAGTACTTC. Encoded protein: CASSQVSKGGEQYF.

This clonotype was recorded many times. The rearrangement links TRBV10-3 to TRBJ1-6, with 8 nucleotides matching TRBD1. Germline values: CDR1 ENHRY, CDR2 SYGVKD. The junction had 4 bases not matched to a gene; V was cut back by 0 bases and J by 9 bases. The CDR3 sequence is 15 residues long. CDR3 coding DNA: TGTGCCATCAGTGAGTCGGACAGGGTTTCTTCACCCCTCCACTTT. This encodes CAISESDRVSSPLHF.

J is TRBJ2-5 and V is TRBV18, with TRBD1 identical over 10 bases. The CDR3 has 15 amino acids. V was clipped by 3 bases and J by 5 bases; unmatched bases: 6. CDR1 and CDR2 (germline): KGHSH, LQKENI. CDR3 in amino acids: CASSPGTGVTETQYF. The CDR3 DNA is TGTGCCAGCTCACCCGGGACAGGGGTGACGGAGACCCAGTACTTC.

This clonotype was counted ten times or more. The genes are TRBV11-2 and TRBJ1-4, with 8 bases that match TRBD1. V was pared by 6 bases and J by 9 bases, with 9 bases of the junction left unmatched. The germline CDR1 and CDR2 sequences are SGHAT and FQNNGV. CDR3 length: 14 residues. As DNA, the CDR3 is TGTGCCAGCAGGCAAGGTGGACAGGGAAAAAAACTGTTTTTT. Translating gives CASRQGGQGKKLFF.

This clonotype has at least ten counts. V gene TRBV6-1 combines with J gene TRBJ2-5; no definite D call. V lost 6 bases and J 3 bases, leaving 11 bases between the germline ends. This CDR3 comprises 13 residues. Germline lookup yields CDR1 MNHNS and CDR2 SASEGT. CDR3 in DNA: TGTGCCAGCAGGGGATGGGGTAAAGAGACCCAGTACTTC. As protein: CASRGWGKETQYF.

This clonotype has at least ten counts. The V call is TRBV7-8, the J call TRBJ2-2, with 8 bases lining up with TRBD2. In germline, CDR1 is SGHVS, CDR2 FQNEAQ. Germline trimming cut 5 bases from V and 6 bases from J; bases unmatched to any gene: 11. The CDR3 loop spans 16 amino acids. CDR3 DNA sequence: TGTGCCAGCAGCAGTCGACCCGGACTAGCCCCCGGGGAGCTGTTTTTT. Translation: CASSSRPGLAPGELFF.

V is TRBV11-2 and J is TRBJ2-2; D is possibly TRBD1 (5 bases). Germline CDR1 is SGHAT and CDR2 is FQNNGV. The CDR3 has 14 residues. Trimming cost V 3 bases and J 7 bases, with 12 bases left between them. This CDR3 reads CASSFTGRGGELFF. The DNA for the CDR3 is TGTGCCAGCAGCTTTACAGGACGTGGCGGGGAGCTGTTTTTT. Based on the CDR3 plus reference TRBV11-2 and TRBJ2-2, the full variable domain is EAGVAQSPRYKIIEKRQSVAFWCNPISGHATLYWYQQILGQGPKLLIQFQNNGVVDDSQLPKDRFSAERLKGVDSTLKIQPAKLEDSAVYLCASSFTGRGGELFFGEGSRLTVL.

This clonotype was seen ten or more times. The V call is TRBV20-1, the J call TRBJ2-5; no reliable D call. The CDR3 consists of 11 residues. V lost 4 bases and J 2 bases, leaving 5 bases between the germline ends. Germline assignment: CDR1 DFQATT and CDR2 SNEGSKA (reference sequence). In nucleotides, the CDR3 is TGCAGTGCTACGTTACAAGAGACCCAGTACTTC. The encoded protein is CSATLQETQYF.

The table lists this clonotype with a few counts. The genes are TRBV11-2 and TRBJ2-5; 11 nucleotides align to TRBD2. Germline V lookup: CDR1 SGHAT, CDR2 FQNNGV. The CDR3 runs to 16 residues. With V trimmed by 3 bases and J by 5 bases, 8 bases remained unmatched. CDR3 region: CASSLDSGRAGETQYF. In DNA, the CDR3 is TGTGCCAGCAGCTTGGATAGCGGGAGGGCCGGGGAGACCCAGTACTTC.

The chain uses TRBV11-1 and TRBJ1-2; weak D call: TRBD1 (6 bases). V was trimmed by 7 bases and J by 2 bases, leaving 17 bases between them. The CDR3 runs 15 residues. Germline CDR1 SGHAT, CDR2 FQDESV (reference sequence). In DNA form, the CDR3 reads TGTGCCAGCAACATCTTGACAGGTCAAAACTATGGCTACACCTTC. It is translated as CASNILTGQNYGYTF.

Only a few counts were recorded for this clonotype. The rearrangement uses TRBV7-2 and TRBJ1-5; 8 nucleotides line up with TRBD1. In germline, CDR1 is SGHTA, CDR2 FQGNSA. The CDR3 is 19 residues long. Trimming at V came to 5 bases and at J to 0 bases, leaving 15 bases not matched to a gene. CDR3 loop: CASSQLRETGAHSNQPQHF. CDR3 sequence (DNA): TGTGCCAGCAGCCAATTGAGGGAGACAGGGGCTCATAGCAATCAGCCCCAGCATTTT.